In its sample, the clone carrying this TCR beta chain was seen once. Its target is unknown. The sample originates from a study of shared clonotypes between healthy human individuals. Study-level results: All-four-donor shared clonotypes had higher generation probabilities than non-shared clonotypes did.

Here immunoSEQ multiplex PCR was the method, and the copy in TCRdb shows in-frame clones only, minus some. The sample contains roughly 1.4 million clones, 98% of which appear only once. The CDR3 extends over 16 amino acids. Germline values: CDR1 MDHEN, CDR2 SYDVKM. V shed 2 bases and J shed 2 bases, with 12 bases lying between them. Material: naive CD4+ T cells sorted from blood. Subset reported: CD45RA+ positively selected. The chain employs TRBV28 and TRBJ2-2; D perhaps matches TRBD1 (6 bases). This sequence originates from a man aged 25 to 45 in good health. The CDR3 protein is CASSLAGTPNTGELFF. For the CDR3, the DNA is TGTGCCAGCAGTTTAGCCGGGACACCCAACACCGGGGAGCTGTTTTTT.